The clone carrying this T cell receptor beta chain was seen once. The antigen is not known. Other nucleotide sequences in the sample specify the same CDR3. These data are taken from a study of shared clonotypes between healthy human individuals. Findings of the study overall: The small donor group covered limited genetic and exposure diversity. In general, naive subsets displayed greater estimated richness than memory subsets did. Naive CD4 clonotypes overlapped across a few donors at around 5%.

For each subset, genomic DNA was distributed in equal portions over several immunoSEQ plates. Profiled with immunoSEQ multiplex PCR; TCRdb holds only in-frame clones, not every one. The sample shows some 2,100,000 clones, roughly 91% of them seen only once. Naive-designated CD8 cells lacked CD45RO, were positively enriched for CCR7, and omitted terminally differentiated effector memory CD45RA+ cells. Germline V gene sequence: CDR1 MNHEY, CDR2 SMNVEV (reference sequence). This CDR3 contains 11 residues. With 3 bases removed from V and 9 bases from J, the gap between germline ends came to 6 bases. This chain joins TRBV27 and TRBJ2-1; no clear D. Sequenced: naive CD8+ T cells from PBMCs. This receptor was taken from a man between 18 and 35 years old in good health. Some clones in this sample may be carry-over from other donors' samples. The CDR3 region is CASSLGSEQFF. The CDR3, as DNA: TGTGCCAGCAGTTTGGGAAGTGAGCAGTTCTTC.